The 31 T cell receptor beta chains listed next were all sequenced from one sample in a study of cytomegalovirus exposure and HLA in healthy donors. Vbeta (60) and Jbeta (13) primers were used in the PCR. Here immunoSEQ multiplex PCR was the method, and the copy in TCRdb shows in-frame clones only, minus some. The sample has approximately 100,000 clones; approximately 71% are singletons. Input material: PBMCs. Receptors were obtained from a man in his forties in good health and CMV-seronegative.

A remark on this clone: The same CDR3 can be traced to other DNA sequences in this sample. This chain joins TRBV6-5 and TRBJ2-5, with 9 positions matching TRBD2. Germline V gene sequence: CDR1 MNHEY, CDR2 SVGAGI. Trimming took 2 bases from V and 1 from J; bases not matched to a gene: 2. CDR3 length: 15 residues. CDR3 bases: TGTGCCAGCAGTTACCTAGCGGGGAGCCAAGAGACCCAGTACTTC. Protein: CASSYLAGSQETQYF.

This clone came up a few times. The J gene is TRBJ2-7, the V gene TRBV4-1; possible D gene TRBD1, 5 bases. The CDR3 is made up of 14 amino acids. Trimming shortened V by 1 base and J by 2 bases, and 9 bases separated the two germline ends. Germline V CDR1 and CDR2: MGHRA, YSYEKL. The CDR3 region has the DNA TGCGCCAGCAGCCAAGGGACAACAACCTACGAGCAGTACTTC. Its translation is CASSQGTTTYEQYF.

V and J are TRBV11-3 and TRBJ2-2; weak D call: TRBD2 (6 bases). Germline V gene data show CDR1 as SGHNT and CDR2 as YENEEA. The CDR3 covers 15 residues. V dropped 5 bases and J dropped 0 bases, with 10 bases sitting between them. The CDR3 region is CASSRGTSNTGELFF. The CDR3 nucleotides read TGTGCCAGCAGCCGAGGGACTTCGAACACCGGGGAGCTGTTTTTT.

This chain joins TRBV7-3 and TRBJ2-5; 7 nucleotides line up with TRBD2. CDR1 is SGHTA, CDR2 FQGTGA, per germline. CDR3 length equals 16 residues. J gave up 5 bases and V 0 bases, and 9 bases lay outside the gene matches. The CDR3 protein is CASSLTAAGNGETQYF. The DNA of the CDR3 is TGTGCCAGCAGCTTAACTGCAGCGGGGAACGGGGAGACCCAGTACTTC.

This clone was detected once. The rearrangement uses TRBV7-6 and TRBJ2-7, with a possible D match to TRBD1 (6 bases). V lost 5 bases and J 2 bases, leaving 13 bases between the germline ends. CDR1 and CDR2 from the germline V gene are SGHVS and FNYEAQ. The CDR3 covers 14 residues. The CDR3 region is CASSPLQGPYEQYF. The CDR3 DNA reads TGTGCCAGCAGCCCATTACAGGGACCCTACGAGCAGTACTTC.

The chain employs TRBV10-3 and TRBJ1-6; D is perhaps TRBD1 (6 bases). The CDR3 contains 14 residues. The V end was cut by 6 bases, the J end by 7 bases, with 13 bases between. Germline CDR1 is ENHRY and CDR2 is SYGVKD. In nucleotides, the CDR3 is TGTGCCATCAGCCCAGGGGCAAGAAATTCACCCCTCCACTTT. The encoded protein is CAISPGARNSPLHF.

J is TRBJ2-7 and V is TRBV7-6, with D possibly matching TRBD1 (6 bases). The CDR3 is 13 amino acids. CDR1 SGHVS and CDR2 FNYEAQ come from the germline V gene. The ends were cut back, 5 bases at V and 5 bases at J, with 13 bases in the middle. The CDR3 is CASSKDAGDEQYF. The CDR3 region has the DNA TGTGCCAGCAGCAAAGACGCAGGGGACGAGCAGTACTTC.

The V and J genes are TRBV7-3 and TRBJ1-3; the D gene is possibly TRBD1 (5 bases). Germline loops: CDR1 SGHTA, CDR2 FQGTGA. V was clipped by 5 bases and J by 2 bases, with 16 bases between them. The CDR3 loop spans 16 amino acids. The CDR3 spells CASSLSREITGNTIYF. DNA for the CDR3: TGTGCCAGCAGCCTAAGCAGGGAAATCACTGGAAACACCATATATTTT.

This chain uses TRBV28 with TRBJ1-3; D possibly corresponds to TRBD1 (5 bases). V was trimmed by 3 bases and J by 4 bases, leaving 13 bases between them. The CDR3 consists of 15 residues. The germline CDR1 and CDR2 sequences are MDHEN and SYDVKM. The CDR3 here is CASSFQGSLGNTIYF. CDR3 coding DNA: TGTGCCAGCAGTTTTCAGGGCTCCTTGGGAAACACCATATATTTT.

The chain joins TRBV19 to TRBJ1-4, with 7 positions matching TRBD1. Germline CDR1 is LNHDA and CDR2 is SQIVND (reference sequence). Trimming cost V 5 bases and J 5 bases; bases outside gene matches: 5. The CDR3 spans 14 residues. The CDR3 region is CASSGTARNEKLFF. The CDR3 nucleotides read TGTGCCAGTAGTGGGACAGCACGAAATGAAAAACTGTTTTTT.

V is TRBV19 and J is TRBJ1-5; 10 bases map to TRBD1. CDR1 is LNHDA, CDR2 SQIVND, per germline (reference sequence). V lost 3 bases, J lost 7 bases, and 3 bases stayed unmatched. The length of the CDR3 is 14 residues. This CDR3 is CASSIRDRGQPQHF. CDR3 in DNA: TGTGCCAGTAGTATCCGGGACAGGGGACAGCCCCAGCATTTT.

This clone has more than one count but fewer than ten. The chain recombines TRBV27 with TRBJ2-5, with D tentatively TRBD2 (6 bases). V was clipped by 3 bases and J by 9 bases, with 17 bases between them. Germline values: CDR1 MNHEY, CDR2 SMNVEV (reference sequence). This CDR3 contains 14 residues. This chain's CDR3 is CASSLQWTGGAQYF. CDR3 bases: TGTGCCAGCAGTTTGCAATGGACCGGCGGGGCCCAGTACTTC.

The rearrangement uses TRBV4-3 and TRBJ2-3, with 7 bases identical to TRBD2. The V segment lost 1 base and the J segment 1 base; nucleotides outside the gene matches: 5. The CDR3 covers 16 residues. Germline loops: CDR1 LGHNA, CDR2 YSLEER. CDR3 amino acids: CASSQVLAGGTDTQYF. CDR3 sequence (DNA): TGCGCCAGCAGCCAAGTATTGGCGGGGGGCACAGATACGCAGTATTTT.

The CDR3 protein is CSVEASGQERSTYEQYF. DNA of the CDR3: TGCAGCGTTGAAGCTTCTGGACAGGAACGCTCTACCTACGAGCAGTACTTC. This chain connects TRBV29-1 to TRBJ2-7; 7 bases fit TRBD1. The germline V gene has CDR1 SQVTM and CDR2 ANQGSEA. The CDR3 consists of 17 residues. V shed 1 base, J shed 2 bases, and the junction held 14 bases outside the gene matches.

The gene calls are TRBV9 and TRBJ2-7; tentatively, D is TRBD1 (6 bases). The CDR3 loop spans 14 amino acids. Germline CDR1 is SGDLS and CDR2 is YYNGEE. V was shortened by 0 bases and J by 3 bases, with 10 bases between the two germline ends. The CDR3 bases are TGTGCCAGCAGCGTAGAGAGGGACAACTACGAGCAGTACTTC. This encodes CASSVERDNYEQYF.

This rearrangement joins TRBV7-9 to TRBJ2-3; 8 bases agree with TRBD2. There are 15 residues in the CDR3. Germline V gene lookup returns CDR1 SEHNR and CDR2 FQNEAQ (reference sequence). The trim removed 5 bases at V and 1 base at J, leaving 5 bases unmatched. The CDR3 coding sequence is TGTGCCAGCAGCCCTCTGCGGGGGGGCACAGATACGCAGTATTTT. It encodes CASSPLRGGTDTQYF.

The rearrangement links TRBV4-3 to TRBJ2-5, with TRBD1 matching over 7 bases. J lost 2 bases, V lost 3 bases, and 9 bases had no gene match. This CDR3 comprises 16 residues. Germline-derived CDR1 and CDR2 are LGHNA and YSLEER. CDR3 nucleotide sequence: TGCGCCAGCAGCCAGGGAGTGACAGGGATACAAGAGACCCAGTACTTC. Amino acids: CASSQGVTGIQETQYF.

This clone was found a few times. The chain joins TRBV5-1 to TRBJ1-2; D possibly corresponds to TRBD1 (6 bases). This CDR3 is 15 amino acids long. Per germline, CDR1 SGHRS and CDR2 YFSETQ. V was pared by 0 bases and J by 4 bases, with 13 bases between. The CDR3 here is CASSLEGRGSYGYTF. The CDR3 DNA reads as TGCGCCAGCAGCTTGGAGGGCAGGGGATCCTATGGCTACACCTTC. Full variable domain (rest looked up from reference TRBV5-1 and TRBJ1-2): KAGVTQTPRYLIKTRGQQVTLSCSPISGHRSVSWYQQTPGQGLQFLFEYFSETQRNKGNFPGRFSGRQFSNSRSEMNVSTLELGDSALYLCASSLEGRGSYGYTFGSGTRLTVV.

This chain uses TRBV7-2 with TRBJ2-2, with a weak D call TRBD2 (7 bases). The germline V gene has CDR1 SGHTA and CDR2 FQGNSA. The V end was cut by 5 bases, the J end by 4 bases, with 17 bases between. The CDR3 is 16 residues long. CDR3 sequence: CASSPTGGGGTGELFF. The DNA for the CDR3 is TGTGCCAGCAGCCCGACTGGCGGGGGCGGCACCGGGGAGCTGTTTTTT.

The chain is built from TRBV2 and TRBJ1-5; no clear D. Deletions cut 2 bases from V and 9 bases from J, with 8 bases between. Germline assignment: CDR1 SNHLY and CDR2 FYNNEI. CDR3 length equals 12 residues. The CDR3 sequence is CASSEQTLPQHF. The DNA for the CDR3 is TGTGCCAGCAGTGAACAGACACTGCCCCAGCATTTT.

About this clone itself: An end of the junction does not agree with germline; a read error may underlie this. The rearrangement uses TRBV13 and TRBJ2-7, with TRBD2 matching 10 bases. The CDR3 loop spans 13 amino acids. The germline CDR1 and CDR2 sequences are PRHDT and FYEKMQ (reference sequence). CDR3 sequence (DNA): TGTGCCAGCAGCCCCGGACTAGCGGAGTCTATGGACTTC. It codes for CASSPGLAESMDF. Full variable domain (outside the CDR3, taken from reference TRBV13 and TRBJ2-7): AAGVIQSPRHLIKEKRETATLKCYPIPRHDTVYWYQQGPGQDPQFLISFYEKMQSDKGSIPDRFSAQQFSDYHSELNMSSLELGDSALYFCASSPGLAESMDFGPGTRLTVT.

The gene calls are TRBV7-9 and TRBJ2-1; 8 bases fit TRBD2. The CDR3 contains 17 residues. The germline V gene has CDR1 SEHNR and CDR2 FQNEAQ (reference sequence). V lost 1 base, J lost 2 bases, and 7 bases stayed unmatched. The DNA for the CDR3 is TGTGCCAGCAGCTTAGGCTCTGCGGGGGGCCCCTACAATGAGCAGTTCTTC. It is translated as CASSLGSAGGPYNEQFF. Using reference TRBV7-9 and TRBJ2-1 for the parts outside the CDR3, the full variable domain is DTGVSQNPRHKITKRGQNVTFRCDPISEHNRLYWYRQTLGQGPEFLTYFQNEAQLEKSRLLSDRFSAERPKGSFSTLEIQRTEQGDSAMYLCASSLGSAGGPYNEQFFGPGTRLTVL.

This clone was seen a few times. V and J are TRBV5-5 and TRBJ2-2, with 9 bases fitting TRBD1. Trimming cost V 0 bases and J 6 bases; bases outside gene matches: 3. The V gene's germline CDR1 is SGHKS and CDR2 YYEKEE (reference sequence). The CDR3 is made up of 15 amino acids. This CDR3 is CASSLGQGVSGELFF. In nucleotides, the CDR3 is TGTGCCAGCAGCTTGGGACAGGGGGTCTCCGGGGAGCTGTTTTTT. Looking up the rest from reference TRBV5-5 and TRBJ2-2 gives the full variable domain: DAGVTQSPTHLIKTRGQQVTLRCSPISGHKSVSWYQQVLGQGPQFIFQYYEKEERGRGNFPDRFSARQFPNYSSELNVNALLLGDSALYLCASSLGQGVSGELFFGEGSRLTVL.

V usage is TRBV19 and J usage is TRBJ1-2; D not resolved. Germline V gene data show CDR1 as LNHDA and CDR2 as SQIVND (reference sequence). The CDR3 runs 14 residues. V was shortened by 9 bases and J by 0 bases, with 14 bases between the two germline ends. DNA of the CDR3: TGTGCCAGGACCTCGCGGGGAACTAACTATGGCTACACCTTC. It specifies CARTSRGTNYGYTF. Based on the CDR3 plus reference TRBV19 and TRBJ1-2, the full variable domain is DGGITQSPKYLFRKEGQNVTLSCEQNLNHDAMYWYRQDPGQGLRLIYYSQIVNDFQKGDIAEGYSVSREKKESFPLTVTSAQKNPTAFYLCARTSRGTNYGYTFGSGTRLTVV.

V usage is TRBV4-3 and J usage is TRBJ2-2; TRBD1 aligns across 7 bases. The length of the CDR3 is 15 residues. Germline-derived CDR1 and CDR2 are LGHNA and YSLEER. Losses at the gene ends were 4 bases for V and 5 bases for J; bases not matched to a gene: 7. The CDR3 sequence is CASSPRSRGTGELFF. The CDR3, as DNA: TGCGCCAGCAGCCCTCGAAGCAGGGGGACCGGGGAGCTGTTTTTT.

This clone has a single count. The rearrangement joins TRBV19 to TRBJ2-2; 9 nucleotides agree with TRBD1. V shed 4 bases, J shed 6 bases, and the junction held 6 bases outside the gene matches. Germline assignment: CDR1 LNHDA and CDR2 SQIVND (reference sequence). There are 15 residues in the CDR3. The CDR3 here is CASSTGTGSAGELFF. The DNA for the CDR3 is TGTGCCAGTAGTACCGGGACAGGGTCAGCCGGGGAGCTGTTTTTT.

A single count supports this clone. The chain carries TRBV4-3 and TRBJ1-2; 8 positions match TRBD1. The ends lost 4 bases at V and 4 bases at J; junction bases unmatched: 5. Germline CDR1 reads LGHNA; CDR2 reads YSLEER. The CDR3 is 14 residues long. This CDR3 is CASSRLGTGYGYTF. CDR3 in DNA: TGCGCCAGCAGCCGGTTGGGGACAGGCTATGGCTACACCTTC.

In this sample, this clone turned up once. The final CDR3 position lacks the conserved phenylalanine or tryptophan, pointing to a likely read error. V gene TRBV18 combines with J gene TRBJ1-5, with 11 bases matching TRBD1. The ends lost 5 bases at V and 7 bases at J; junction bases unmatched: 7. Germline CDR1 and CDR2: KGHSH and LQKENI. There are 15 residues in the CDR3. The CDR3 region is CASSTGTGGTQPQHL. CDR3 DNA sequence: TGTGCCAGCTCAACCGGGACAGGGGGGACGCAGCCCCAGCATTTG.

The CDR3 sequence: CASSSPGGIGLNTEAFF. The DNA for the CDR3 is TGTGCCAGCAGTTCCCCCGGGGGAATAGGTTTGAACACTGAAGCTTTCTTT. The rearrangement links TRBV7-8 to TRBJ1-1; possibly TRBD1 for D (5 bases). The V and J ends lost 6 bases and 0 bases respectively, with 20 bases between them. The CDR3 totals 17 residues. Germline V lookup: CDR1 SGHVS, CDR2 FQNEAQ.

V usage is TRBV4-3 and J usage is TRBJ2-2, with 7 bases identical to TRBD2. The length of the CDR3 is 15 residues. Germline CDR1 and CDR2: LGHNA and YSLEER. With V trimmed by 2 bases and J by 2 bases, 2 bases remained unmatched. CDR3 protein: CASSQWGGNTGELFF. The CDR3 DNA reads TGCGCCAGCAGCCAATGGGGGGGAAACACCGGGGAGCTGTTTTTT.

This sequence joins TRBV5-6 and TRBJ2-2; the match to TRBD1 covers 7 bases. V lost 10 bases to trimming and J lost 4 bases; unmatched junction nucleotides: 16. This CDR3 region has 16 residues. Germline CDR1 and CDR2: SGHDT and YYEEEE. The CDR3: CASRQGVIGGTGELFF. The CDR3 bases are TGTGCCTCCAGGCAGGGGGTAATTGGCGGCACCGGGGAGCTGTTTTTT.